Listed below are T cell receptor beta chains from one sample, sequenced in a study of cytomegalovirus exposure and HLA in healthy donors. Sequenced by immunoSEQ multiplex PCR; TCRdb stores in-frame clones only, minus some. The sample holds 150,000 or so clones, roughly four fifths seen once. The sequencing sample was made of PBMCs. These receptors came from a female donor in good health and CMV-seronegative. Both conserved end residues are part of each CDR3. The D gene is left open where the match is weak. Size values are once, few and many counts, or a class for expanded clones, and some rows have none.

j_call v_call clone_size d_call cdr3_aa cdr3_nt
TRBJ2-4 TRBV7-3 - - CASSSGPQDGHDIQYF TGTGCCAGCAGCTCCGGGCCACAGGACGGCCATGACATTCAGTACTTC
TRBJ2-7 TRBV4-2 - - CASSGEHEQYF TGTGCCAGCAGTGGGGAGCACGAGCAGTACTTC
TRBJ2-1 TRBV2 - TRBD2 CASSERSGGTNEQFF TGTGCCAGCAGTGAACGTAGCGGGGGAACGAATGAGCAGTTCTTC
TRBJ1-3 TRBV28 - - CASIRGFAGNTIYF TGTGCCAGCATCCGGGGGTTCGCTGGAAACACCATATATTTT
TRBJ2-3 TRBV11-2 - - CASSLTLFGDTQYF TGTGCCAGCAGCTTAACCCTCTTCGGTGATACGCAGTATTTT
TRBJ1-1 TRBV6-1 few - CATETGGSLNTEAFF TGTGCCACCGAGACAGGCGGATCCCTGAACACTGAAGCTTTCTTT
TRBJ2-7 TRBV10-3 - TRBD2 CAISAGTNYEQYF TGTGCCATCAGTGCTGGGACTAACTACGAGCAGTACTTC
TRBJ1-2 TRBV5-1 once - CASSSGQLPSRGYGYTF TGCGCCAGCAGCTCAGGACAACTACCCAGTAGGGGCTATGGCTACACCTTC
TRBJ2-3 TRBV7-3 - TRBD2 CASSSSGTSGTQYF TGTGCCAGCAGCTCCTCCGGGACTAGCGGCACGCAGTATTTT
TRBJ2-7 TRBV27 - - CASSLTASKYEQYF TGTGCCAGCAGTTTAACTGCTAGCAAGTACGAGCAGTACTTC
TRBJ1-2 TRBV7-9 - - CASSLVAQGGGYTF TGTGCCAGCAGCTTAGTCGCCCAGGGAGGCGGCTACACCTTC
TRBJ1-6 TRBV6-1 - - CASSPLQGTNSPLHF TGTGCCAGCAGTCCCCTCCAGGGGACAAATTCACCCCTCCACTTT
TRBJ2-3 TRBV27 - TRBD2 CASSFIGAGVADTQYF TGTGCCAGCAGTTTTATTGGGGCGGGAGTGGCTGATACGCAGTATTTT
TRBJ2-7 TRBV7-2 - TRBD1 CASAGTGEYEQYF TGTGCCAGCGCCGGGACAGGAGAATACGAGCAGTACTTC
TRBJ2-2 TRBV7-7 - - CASSSTTTGELFF TGTGCCAGCAGCTCCACGACTACCGGGGAGCTGTTTTTT
TRBJ2-7 TRBV13 - TRBD2 CASSSRDYNEQYF TGTGCCAGCAGCTCCAGGGACTATAACGAGCAGTACTTC
TRBJ2-7 TRBV6-5 - TRBD1 CASGGQGRGQYF TGTGCCAGCGGGGGACAGGGGAGAGGGCAGTACTTC
TRBJ1-5 TRBV30 - - CAYHRAGQPQHF TGTGCCTACCACAGGGCGGGTCAGCCCCAGCATTTT
TRBJ2-7 TRBV14 - TRBD2 CASSLRIFGTSGRYEQYF TGTGCCAGCAGCCTAAGGATTTTCGGGACTAGCGGGAGGTACGAGCAGTACTTC
TRBJ2-7 TRBV19 once - CASSISRGLNEQYF TGTGCCAGTAGTATTTCCAGGGGTTTAAACGAGCAGTACTTC
TRBJ2-3 TRBV18 once TRBD2 CASSPIPGTSLDTQYF TGTGCCAGCTCACCAATCCCCGGGACTAGCTTGGATACGCAGTATTTT
TRBJ1-1 TRBV7-9 - - CASSPEGGLNTEAFF TGTGCCAGCAGCCCAGAGGGAGGGCTGAACACTGAAGCTTTCTTT
TRBJ1-2 TRBV4-2 - - CASSQDWRDGYTF TGTGCCAGCAGCCAAGACTGGAGGGACGGCTACACCTTC
TRBJ1-1 TRBV7-9 - - CSSSFAHSRGNTEAFF TGTTCCAGCAGCTTTGCGCACTCTAGAGGGAACACTGAAGCTTTCTTT
TRBJ2-7 TRBV2 - TRBD1 CASSERDRGSSEQYF TGTGCCAGCAGTGAGAGGGACAGGGGCTCGAGTGAGCAGTACTTC
TRBJ1-2 TRBV30 - - CAWSPGAVTGGYTF TGTGCCTGGAGCCCAGGGGCAGTTACGGGGGGCTACACCTTC
TRBJ2-7 TRBV27 - - CATRSDSFSFSYEQYF TGTGCCACCAGATCGGACAGCTTCAGTTTCTCCTACGAGCAGTACTTC
TRBJ2-1 TRBV9 - - CASSPSPRENEQFF TGTGCCAGCAGCCCCTCTCCAAGAGAAAATGAGCAGTTCTTC
TRBJ1-5 TRBV7-9 - - CASSLVGGPQHF TGTGCCAGCAGCTTAGTCGGGGGACCCCAGCATTTT
TRBJ1-4 TRBV28 - TRBD1 CASRGDTGGRDEKLFF TGTGCCAGCAGGGGGGACACAGGGGGAAGGGATGAAAAACTGTTTTTT
TRBJ1-2 TRBV9 - - CASSAPNGYTF TGTGCCAGCAGCGCCCCCAATGGCTACACCTTC
TRBJ2-7 TRBV5-6 - TRBD1 CASSRDRGHEQYF TGTGCCAGCAGCAGGGACAGGGGCCACGAGCAGTACTTC
TRBJ2-5 TRBV7-9 - TRBD1 CASSQKTGGAVEETQYF TGTGCCAGCAGCCAAAAAACAGGGGGAGCGGTCGAAGAGACCCAGTACTTC
TRBJ2-1 TRBV7-9 few - CASSGDLRNPYNEQFF TGTGCCAGCAGCGGAGATCTACGCAACCCTTACAATGAGCAGTTCTTC
TRBJ2-5 TRBV10-2 - - CASSEVQETQYF TGCGCCAGCAGTGAGGTACAAGAGACCCAGTACTTC
TRBJ2-3 TRBV27 - - CASSFGQNTDTQYF TGTGCCAGCAGTTTCGGACAAAACACAGATACGCAGTATTTT
TRBJ1-1 TRBV10-3 few - CAIRTTNTEAFF TGTGCCATCAGAACAACGAACACTGAAGCTTTCTTT
TRBJ1-3 TRBV13 - - CASSLSESGTLGNTIYF TGTGCCAGCAGCTTATCTGAGTCCGGGACACTAGGAAACACCATATATTTT
TRBJ2-5 TRBV2 - - CASSAPGLEETQYF TGTGCCAGCAGTGCCCCAGGACTGGAAGAGACCCAGTACTTC
TRBJ1-2 TRBV13 - - CASSLGQVGKTCGYTF TGTGCCAGCAGCTTAGGCCAGGTCGGAAAAACTTGCGGCTACACCTTC